The clone carrying this T cell receptor (beta chain) has only a few counts. What it binds is not known. TCRdb re-called the reads through MiXCR, storing one row per CDR3 protein. Of fewer than 1,000,000 distinct CDR3 sequences in the sample, around 32% were seen once. V shed 0 bases, J shed 7 bases, and the junction held 6 bases outside the gene matches. CDR1 and CDR2 (germline): MNHEY, SVGAGI. This CDR3 has 16 amino acids. This sample is drawn from a study of T cell repertoires in cytomegalovirus infection. Across the whole study: The authors relied on CMV epitopes, both recently identified HLA-C-restricted and well-studied HLA-B-restricted.

The V gene is TRBV6-5, the J gene TRBJ1-6; 7 bases align to TRBD1. The sample consisted of cultured CD8+ T cells from PBMCs, taken from culture after CMV antigen stimulation. This clonotype was obtained from a human donor in good health (CMV status not recorded). Some clones in this sample may be carry-over from other donors' samples. CDR3 DNA sequence: TGTGCCAGCAGTTACTCGACAGGGAGAGTGAATTCACCCCTCCACTTT. Amino acid sequence: CASSYSTGRVNSPLHF.